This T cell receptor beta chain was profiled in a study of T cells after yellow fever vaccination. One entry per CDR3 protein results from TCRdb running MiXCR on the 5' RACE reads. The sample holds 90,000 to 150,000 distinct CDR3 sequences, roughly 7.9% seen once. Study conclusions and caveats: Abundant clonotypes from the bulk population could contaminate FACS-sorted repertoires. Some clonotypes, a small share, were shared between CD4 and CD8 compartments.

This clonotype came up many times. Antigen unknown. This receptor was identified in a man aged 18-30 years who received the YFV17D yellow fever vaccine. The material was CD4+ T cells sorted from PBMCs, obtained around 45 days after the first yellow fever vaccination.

CDR3 protein: CASSLGDSGYTF. The CDR3 DNA reads as TGTGCCAGCAGTTTAGGGGACAGCGGCTACACCTTC. The chain joins TRBV12-3 or TRBV12-4 to TRBJ1-2, with 7 bases fitting TRBD1. V lost 1 base and J lost 8; bases outside the gene matches: 1. CDR3 length: 12 residues.